The entry that follows covers one TCR beta chain sequence. What it binds is not known. This specimen comes from a study of CD8 T cells in Susac syndrome. On the study more broadly: Blood was drawn from Susac syndrome patients while they were therapy-naive, on corticosteroids, or on intravenous immunoglobulin alone.

Germline loops: CDR1 MNHNS, CDR2 SASEGT. The CDR3 totals 12 residues. V was trimmed by 9 bases and J by 4 bases, leaving 12 bases between them. Study observations and caveats: As the study acknowledged, the number of individuals who were part of its TCR sequencing and HLA analysis was relatively small.

An amount of RNA that ranged from roughly 0.45 to 1 ug was reverse transcribed with random hexamers. TCRdb reanalysed the immunoSEQ multiplex PCR reads using MiXCR and keeps one entry per CDR3 protein. The data show a few hundred thousand distinct CDR3 sequences, around 93% seen once. This sequence originates from a human donor with Susac syndrome. The chain links TRBV6-1 to TRBJ1-2; D perhaps matches TRBD1 (5 bases). Input material: CD4+ T cells from PBMCs. The CDR3, as DNA: TGTGCCAGTTCCAGCGGGGCCTATGGCTACACCTTC. This translates into CASSSGAYGYTF.